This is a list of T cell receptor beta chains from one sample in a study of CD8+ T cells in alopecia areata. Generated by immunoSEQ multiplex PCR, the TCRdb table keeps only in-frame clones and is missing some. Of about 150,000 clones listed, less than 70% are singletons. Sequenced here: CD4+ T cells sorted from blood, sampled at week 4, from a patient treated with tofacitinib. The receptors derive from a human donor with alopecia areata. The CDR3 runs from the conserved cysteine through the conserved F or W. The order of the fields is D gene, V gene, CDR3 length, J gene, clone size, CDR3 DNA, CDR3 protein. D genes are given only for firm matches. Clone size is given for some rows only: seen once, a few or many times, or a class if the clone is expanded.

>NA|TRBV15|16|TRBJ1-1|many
TGTGCCACCAGCAGAGCCATCCTAGTGGGAGGCACTGAAGCTTTCTTT
CATSRAILVGGTEAFF
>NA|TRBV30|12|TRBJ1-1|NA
TGTGCCTCCAGCCGGGGCCAGGTAGCGACTTTCTTT
CASSRGQVATFF
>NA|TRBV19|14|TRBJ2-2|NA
TGTGCCAGTAGTATAGTTGGGAGGACCGGGGAGCTGTTTTTT
CASSIVGRTGELFF
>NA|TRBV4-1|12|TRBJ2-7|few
TGCGCCAGCAGCCGTGACAGGAGCAAGCAGTACTTC
CASSRDRSKQYF
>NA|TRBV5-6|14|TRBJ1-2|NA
TGTGCCAGCAGCTTTGGATTTGGGGTTAGGAGCTACACCTTC
CASSFGFGVRSYTF
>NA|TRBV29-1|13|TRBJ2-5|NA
TGCAGCGTTGAAGGCCCGACTAGAGAGACCCAGTACTTC
CSVEGPTRETQYF
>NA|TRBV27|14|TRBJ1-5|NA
TGTGCCAGCAGTTTATCCCGGGGGAGAGGACCCCAGCATTTT
CASSLSRGRGPQHF
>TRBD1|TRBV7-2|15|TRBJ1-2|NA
TGTGCCAGCAGCCTAGGACAGGGTGTTTACTATGGCTACACCTTC
CASSLGQGVYYGYTF
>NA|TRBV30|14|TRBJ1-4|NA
TGTGCCTGGAGTGTCTCTGGGGGCAATGAAAAACTGTTTTTT
CAWSVSGGNEKLFF
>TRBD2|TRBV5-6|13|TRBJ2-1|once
TGTGCCAGCAGCCTGACTAGCGGGGGAGAGGAGTTCTTC
CASSLTSGGEEFF
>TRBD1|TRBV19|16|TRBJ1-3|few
TGTGCCAGTAGCCTCCGGGACAGCGTCTCTGGAAACACCATATATTTT
CASSLRDSVSGNTIYF
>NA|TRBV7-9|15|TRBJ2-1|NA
TGTGCCAGCAGCTTATCTAGGAACTCCTACAATGAGCAGTTCTTC
CASSLSRNSYNEQFF
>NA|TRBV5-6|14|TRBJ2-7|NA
TGTGCCAGCAGCGGAACGCGGGGTAGCCACGAGCAGTACTTC
CASSGTRGSHEQYF
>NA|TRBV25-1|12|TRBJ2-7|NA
TGTGCCAGCAGTGGTGGGGCTTACGAGCAGTACTTC
CASSGGAYEQYF
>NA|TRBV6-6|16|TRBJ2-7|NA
TGTGCCAGCAGCCGCCGGACAGTGGGTGACTCCTACGAGCAGTACTTC
CASSRRTVGDSYEQYF
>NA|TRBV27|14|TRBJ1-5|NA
TGTGCCAGCGCCGGGGTTAGGGGCAATCAGCCCCAGCATTTT
CASAGVRGNQPQHF
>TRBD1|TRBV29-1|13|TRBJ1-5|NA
TGCAGCGTTGGGACAGGGGTAAGTCAGCCCCAGCATTTT
CSVGTGVSQPQHF
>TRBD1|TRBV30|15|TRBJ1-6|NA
TGTGCCTGGAGGGAACCGGGACAGGGACCCTCACCCCTCCACTTT
CAWREPGQGPSPLHF
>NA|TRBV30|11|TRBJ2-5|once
TGTGCCTGGAGTGTACATGAGACCCAGTACTTC
CAWSVHETQYF
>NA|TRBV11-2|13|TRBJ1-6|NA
TGTGCCAGCAGCTTAAACGTTTATTCACCCCTCCACTTT
CASSLNVYSPLHF
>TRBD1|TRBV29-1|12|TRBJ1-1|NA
TGCAGCGTTGAGACAGGGAGAACTGAAGCTTTCTTT
CSVETGRTEAFF
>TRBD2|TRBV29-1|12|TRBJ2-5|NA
TGCAGCGTTGACGCGGGGGAGGAGACCCAGTACTTC
CSVDAGEETQYF
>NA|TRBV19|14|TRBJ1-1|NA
TGTGCCAGTAGTATTGCACAGACGAACACTGAAGCTTTCTTT
CASSIAQTNTEAFF
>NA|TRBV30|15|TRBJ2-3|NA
TGTGCCTGGGCGCCGGTTGGCGGATTCACAGATACGCAGTATTTT
CAWAPVGGFTDTQYF
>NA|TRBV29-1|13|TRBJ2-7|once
TGCAGCGCCCGAGGGGGGTTATCCTACGAGCAGTACTTC
CSARGGLSYEQYF
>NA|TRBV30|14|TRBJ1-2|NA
TGTGCCTGGACAGCCGTGAGAGGGGACTATGGCTACACCTTC
CAWTAVRGDYGYTF
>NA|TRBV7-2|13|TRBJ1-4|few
TGTGCCAGCAGCTTAGTCTCAGTCGAAAAACTGTTTTTT
CASSLVSVEKLFF